This record covers a single T cell receptor beta chain. Its antigen is not known. The data originate from a study of a mutant IDH1 vaccine in newly diagnosed glioma. Study-level findings and limits: It seemed that pseudoprogression was not linked to changes in the top peripheral T cell clonotypes.

Produced via immunoSEQ multiplex PCR; TCRdb's table is partial and in-frame only. The sample carries around 50,000 clones, around three fifths recorded once. Sample time point: week 47, end of study. Vaccination used 300 ug of mutant IDH1 20-mer peptide per dose, with topical imiquimod. There are 14 residues in the CDR3. Trimming left V 4 bases short and J 6 bases short, with 16 bases between. CDR1 KGHSH and CDR2 LQKENI come from the germline V gene. The chain combines TRBV18 with TRBJ2-7; D remains unclear. This clonotype was sampled from a man aged 35-49 years with glioma. Some clones in this sample may be carry-over from other donors' samples. The material sequenced was peripheral blood mononuclear cells (PBMCs), taken from a glioma patient whose treatment included an IDH1 peptide vaccine. The CDR3 nucleotides read TGTGCCAGCTCACAGGACGCTCTCGCGACCGAGCAGTACTTC. Protein sequence: CASSQDALATEQYF. Based on the CDR3 plus reference TRBV18 and TRBJ2-7, the full variable domain is NAGVMQNPRHLVRRRGQEARLRCSPMKGHSHVYWYRQLPEEGLKFMVYLQKENIIDESGMPKERFSAEFPKEGPSILRIQQVVRGDSAAYFCASSQDALATEQYFGPGTRLTVT.